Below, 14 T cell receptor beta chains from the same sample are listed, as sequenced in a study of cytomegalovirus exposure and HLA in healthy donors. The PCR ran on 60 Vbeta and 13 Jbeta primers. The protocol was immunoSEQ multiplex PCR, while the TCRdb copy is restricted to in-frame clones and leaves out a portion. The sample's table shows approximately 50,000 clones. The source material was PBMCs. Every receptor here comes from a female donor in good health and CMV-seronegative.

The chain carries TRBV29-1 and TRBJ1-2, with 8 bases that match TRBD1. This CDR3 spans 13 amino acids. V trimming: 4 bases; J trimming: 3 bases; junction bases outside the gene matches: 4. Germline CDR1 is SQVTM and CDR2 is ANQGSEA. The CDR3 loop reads CSVASGGDYGYTF. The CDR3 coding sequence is TGCAGCGTTGCTTCAGGGGGCGACTATGGCTACACCTTC.

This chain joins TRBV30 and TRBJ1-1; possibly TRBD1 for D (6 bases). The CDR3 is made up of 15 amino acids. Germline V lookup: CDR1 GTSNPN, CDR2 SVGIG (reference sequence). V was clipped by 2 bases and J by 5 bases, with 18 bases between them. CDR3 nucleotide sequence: TGTGCCTGGAGTAGTCCCGGGACAAGAGTGACTGAAGCTTTCTTT. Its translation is CAWSSPGTRVTEAFF.

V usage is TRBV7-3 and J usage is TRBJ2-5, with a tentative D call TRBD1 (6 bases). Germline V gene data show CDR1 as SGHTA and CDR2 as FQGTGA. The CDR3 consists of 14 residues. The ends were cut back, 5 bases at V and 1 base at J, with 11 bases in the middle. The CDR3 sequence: CASSPTGLQETQYF. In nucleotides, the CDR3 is TGTGCCAGCAGCCCGACAGGCCTCCAAGAGACCCAGTACTTC. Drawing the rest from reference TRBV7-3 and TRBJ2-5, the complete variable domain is GAGVSQTPSNKVTEKGKYVELRCDPISGHTALYWYRQSLGQGPEFLIYFQGTGAADDSGLPNDRFFAVRPEGSVSTLKIQRTERGDSAVYLCASSPTGLQETQYFGPGTRLLVL.

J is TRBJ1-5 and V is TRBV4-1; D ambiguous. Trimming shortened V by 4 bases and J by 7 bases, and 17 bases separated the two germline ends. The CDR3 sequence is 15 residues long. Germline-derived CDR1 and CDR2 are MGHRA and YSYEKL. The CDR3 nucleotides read TGCGCCAGCAGCCTCCTGTACTCCGAACTGCAGCCCCAGCATTTT. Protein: CASSLLYSELQPQHF.

The DNA for the CDR3 is TGCGCCAGCAGCTTGGGGACAGGGAAGGAGTTCTACGAGCAGTACTTC. Residues: CASSLGTGKEFYEQYF. This chain uses TRBV5-1 with TRBJ2-7; 8 bases are shared with TRBD1. With 0 bases clipped from V and 3 bases from J, the junction kept 8 bases outside the gene matches. Germline CDR1 and CDR2: SGHRS and YFSETQ. CDR3 length: 16 amino acids.

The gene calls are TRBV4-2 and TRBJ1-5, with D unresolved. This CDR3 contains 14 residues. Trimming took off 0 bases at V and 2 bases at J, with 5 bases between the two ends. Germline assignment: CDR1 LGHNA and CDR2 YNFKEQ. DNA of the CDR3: TGTGCCAGCAGCCAAGATCTCGGCAATCAGCCCCAGCATTTT. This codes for CASSQDLGNQPQHF.

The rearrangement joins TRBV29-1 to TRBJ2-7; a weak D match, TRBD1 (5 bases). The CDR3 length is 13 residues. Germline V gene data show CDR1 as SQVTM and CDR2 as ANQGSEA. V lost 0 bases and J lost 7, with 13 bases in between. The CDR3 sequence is CSVEDRAGIEQYF. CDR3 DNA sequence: TGCAGCGTTGAAGACAGGGCAGGAATTGAGCAGTACTTC.

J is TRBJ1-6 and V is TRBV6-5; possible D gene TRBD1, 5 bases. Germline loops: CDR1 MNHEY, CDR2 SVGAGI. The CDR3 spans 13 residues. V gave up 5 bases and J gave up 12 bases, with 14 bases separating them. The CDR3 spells CASSTIPGLPLHF. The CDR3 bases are TGTGCCAGCAGTACCATCCCAGGGTTACCCCTCCACTTT.

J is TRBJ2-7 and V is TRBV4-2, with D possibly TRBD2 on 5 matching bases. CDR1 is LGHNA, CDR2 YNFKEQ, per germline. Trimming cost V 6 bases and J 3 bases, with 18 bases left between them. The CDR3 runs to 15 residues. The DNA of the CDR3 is TGTGCCAGCAGGCCAGGACTTTCCCCCCTCTACGAGCAGTACTTC. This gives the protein CASRPGLSPLYEQYF.

CDR3 residues: CASSELQPQETQYF. In DNA, the CDR3 is TGTGCCAGCAGTGAATTACAACCCCAAGAGACCCAGTACTTC. This sequence joins TRBV2 and TRBJ2-5, with unresolved D. Trimming removed 2 bases from V and 1 base from J, with 8 bases in between. The CDR3 contains 14 residues. CDR1 SNHLY and CDR2 FYNNEI come from the germline V gene.

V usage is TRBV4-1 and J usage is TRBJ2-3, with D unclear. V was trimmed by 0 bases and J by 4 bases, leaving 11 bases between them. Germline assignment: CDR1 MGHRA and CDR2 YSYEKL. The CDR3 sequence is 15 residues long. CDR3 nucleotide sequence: TGCGCCAGCAGCCAAGATCTTGCCCGGGCAGATACGCAGTATTTT. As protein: CASSQDLARADTQYF.

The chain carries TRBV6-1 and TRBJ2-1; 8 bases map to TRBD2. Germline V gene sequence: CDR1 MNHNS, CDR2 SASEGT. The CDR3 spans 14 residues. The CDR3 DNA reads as TGTGCGACGGGGGAGATAGCGGGACTCGATGAGCAGTTCTTC. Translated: CATGEIAGLDEQFF.

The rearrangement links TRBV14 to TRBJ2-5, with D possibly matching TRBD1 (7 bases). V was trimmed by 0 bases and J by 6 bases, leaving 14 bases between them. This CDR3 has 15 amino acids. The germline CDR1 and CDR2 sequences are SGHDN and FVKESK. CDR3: CASSQDPSGGKTQYF. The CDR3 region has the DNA TGTGCCAGCAGCCAAGACCCGTCAGGGGGGAAGACCCAGTACTTC.

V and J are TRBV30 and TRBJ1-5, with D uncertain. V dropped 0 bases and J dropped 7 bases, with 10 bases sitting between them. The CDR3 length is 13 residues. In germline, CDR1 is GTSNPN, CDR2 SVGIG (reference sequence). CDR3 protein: CAWSVQLGQPQHF. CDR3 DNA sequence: TGTGCCTGGAGTGTACAGCTCGGCCAGCCCCAGCATTTT. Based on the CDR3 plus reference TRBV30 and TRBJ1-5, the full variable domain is SQTIHQWPATLVQPVGSPLSLECTVEGTSNPNLYWYRQAAGRGLQLLFYSVGIGQISSEVPQNLSASRPQDRQFILSSKKLLLSDSGFYLCAWSVQLGQPQHFGDGTRLSIL.